What follows describes a single T cell receptor beta chain. It has no known antigen specificity. The read falls 3 residues short of the CDR3 end, and the missing part is taken from the germline J gene. Using the immunoSEQ assay, multiplex PCR amplified TCR beta CDR3 regions from an average of roughly 1,200 ng of genomic DNA per sample. The assay corrected primer bias using a complete synthetic TCR repertoire to establish an amplification baseline. Amplicons were sequenced on the Illumina platform. Per the authors' processing: Sequences were error-corrected by clustering with frequency ratios and a modified nearest-neighbor algorithm, then analyzed in the immunoSEQ Analyzer with IMGT gene definitions. TCR richness and evenness were averaged over 20 rarefaction repeats at each rarefaction depth, excluding samples with fewer sequences than the depth. Wilcoxon rank sum tests with FDR correction were used to compare V, D and J gene relative abundances between the groups. In the blinded duplicates, the intraclass correlation was approximately 96% for TCR richness and averaged about 80% across 66 gene segments. Here the immuneACCESS table is served through TCRdb, limited to in-frame sequences with V and J called. Missing clones are a known gap in these copies; in checked studies unresolved V genes cover under half, and the rest lacks a known reason. That table furnishes V, J and clone size, whereas the DNA furnished D and trimming. This specimen's table enumerates 20,000 to 25,000 clones. About 23% of the sample is in the top ten clones.

Every participant had a single incident cervical HPV16 infection, and prevalent HPV16 infections were excluded. Cervical HPV DNA was detected by MY09/MY11 PCR, and genotyping was performed by dot-blot hybridization. Fifteen mL of heparinized blood were centrifuged, and the buffy coat was aliquoted, frozen at -30°C, then stored at -80°C. QIAGEN kits were used to extract genomic DNA from buffy coat specimens. Including the terminal cysteine and phenylalanine, the CDR3 comprises 17 residues. The DNA covers only part of the CDR3, 42 bases in frame from base 1. Germline trimming amounts to 1 base on V and 3 bases on J, with 10 as the count of junction bases outside the gene matches. CDR1 and CDR2, per the germline V gene, are LGHNT and FRNRAP. The sample is drawn from a study of T cells in women clearing cervical HPV infection (dated by TCRdb to the late 2010s). Background for the entire study: The cases were some 25 women with histologically confirmed HPV16-related CIN3 or worse, and 2 of these cases were invasive cancers. The roughly 23 controls were women who cleared a single incident HPV16 infection within 12 months without developing precancer or cancer. Case blood was taken at the visit when the lesion was first identified, whereas control blood was taken when infection was no longer detected. Among cases, blood sampling occurred a median of about 150 days after lesion detection, with an interquartile range of about 85 to 200 days. Since HLA typing was available for only a few women, HLA type could not be ruled out as a confounder. This exploratory proof-of-principle case-control study, nested within the Guanacaste HPV Natural History Study in Costa Rica, compared TCR repertoires among women with different cervical HPV16 outcomes. Cases and controls were matched on year of sample collection and on age within five years. Cases had a median age of 34 years and controls had a median age of around 40, with no significant differences in baseline characteristics. In the parent cohort, fewer than 13,000 women aged 18 or older were enrolled in Guanacaste, Costa Rica, during about 1992 to 1994 and were followed for seven years. Five blinded duplicates per group were added as quality controls, giving some 60 samples: some 50 participants and roughly ten replicates. Findings and caveats that apply to the study as a whole: Lower TRBV6-7 relative abundance was observed in cases than in controls (around 0.1% versus 0.15%; Bonferroni P = 0.0008). The cross-sectional design could not show whether associations preceded infection or resulted from it; effector/memory subsets and HPV-specific T cells were not isolated. Because the number of T cells per sample was unknown, the richness differences could reflect varying T-cell content rather than repertoire biology. Cases were distinguished from controls with an estimated AUC of approximately 0.79 by random forest classifiers combining richness and V gene abundances. CIN3+ cases had significantly higher TCR repertoire richness than controls across sequencing depths, but evenness did not differ between the groups.

The V and J segments used are TRBV12-5 and TRBJ2-7, and 9 junction bases match TRBD2. The sample was blood buffy coat. The TCR was taken from a woman between 18 and 69 years old with a cervical HPV16 infection that either progressed to CIN3+ or cleared (not recorded which). CDR3 bases read: TGTGCTAGTGGTTTGGGTATTTCAGCTAGCGGGAACTACGAG. This codes for CASGLGISASGNYE. The full-length CDR3 reads as CASGLGISASGNYEQYF.